Listed here is a single T cell receptor beta chain. Antigen specificity is unknown. The record originates from a study of T-cell memory formation after mild COVID-19. Study-wide findings and caveats: CD4+ bias marked clones expanding day 15 to 37, unlike balanced contracting clones. CD4+ contracting clones were mainly CM and EM; CD8+ ones, EMRA.

MiXCR was run by TCRdb on the 5' RACE reads, yielding one entry per CDR3 protein. The sample yields 100,000 to 120,000 distinct CDR3 sequences, over 15% seen once. Germline CDR1 MNHNS, CDR2 SASEGT. V was trimmed by 3 bases and J by 4 bases, leaving 10 bases between them. CDR3 size: 13 residues. The sequenced sample was PBMCs or a T cell subset sorted from them (not recorded which). The chain is built from TRBV6-1 and TRBJ2-7; perhaps TRBD1 as D (5 bases). The TCR originated in a man between 18 and 35 years old who had mild COVID-19 (a few samples of this study predate the infection). Cell type and time point are not known. The CDR3 nucleotides read TGTGCCAGCAGTGACGCCACAGGTTACGAGCAGTACTTC. Translating gives CASSDATGYEQYF.